A single T cell receptor beta chain is shown here with its context. Antigen: not known. The CDR3 has 17 amino acids. From germline, CDR1 is SGHNT and CDR2 YENEEA. Trimming pared 2 bases from V and 0 bases from J, leaving 14 bases between. These data belong to a study of post-analysis software for immune sequencing data. cDNA libraries of TCR beta carried unique molecular identifiers. Around 460,000 cDNA molecules came from about 1 to 10 million T cells. MiXCR was run by TCRdb on the PCR reads, yielding one entry per CDR3 protein. The sample records about 770,000 distinct CDR3 sequences, approximately 44% being singletons. Study findings and constraints: Analysis by F measure revealed that same-batch samples clustered strongly together. The five TRBV segments detected at higher frequency in patients than in controls included TRBV5-6, TRBV5-1 and TRBV20-1. Relative to controls, patients with multiple sclerosis showed significantly lower normalized Chao1 diversity.

The material sequenced was blood. This receptor was identified in a girl aged 5-17 years with multiple sclerosis. The chain employs TRBV11-3 and TRBJ2-1; perhaps TRBD2 as D (6 bases). The chain's CDR3 is CASSLIGGLSSYNEQFF. The DNA for the CDR3 is TGTGCCAGCAGCTTAATAGGCGGACTAAGCTCCTACAATGAGCAGTTCTTC.